This is a list of T cell receptor beta chains from one sample in a study of response to subunit inactivated influenza vaccine. TCRdb redid the calling of the RT-PCR reads with MiXCR, one entry per CDR3 protein. The profile shows about 570,000 distinct CDR3 sequences, 11% of them singletons. The same specimen was also included in a second study, on T cells expressing NK-cell markers.

Sequences were derived from PBMCs from blood, sampled on the day of vaccination. These receptors all stem from a man over 45 who received an inactivated influenza vaccine. The CDR3 runs from the conserved cysteine through the conserved F or W. Fields, in order: clone size, D gene, J gene, V gene, CDR3 protein, CDR3 DNA. A D gene is named only where the DNA matches it firmly. Rows give clone size only sometimes, using once, few, many, or a class for an expanded clone.

clone_size: -; d_call: TRBD1; j_call: TRBJ2-6; v_call: TRBV12-3/TRBV12-4; cdr3_aa: CASSRSGGRIPGANVLTF; cdr3_nt: TGTGCCAGCAGCCGCTCAGGGGGACGGATCCCTGGGGCCAACGTCCTGACTTTC
clone_size: many; d_call: -; j_call: TRBJ1-5; v_call: TRBV27; cdr3_aa: CASSTAGGSSQPQHF; cdr3_nt: TGTGCCAGCAGTACTGCCGGGGGCTCGAGTCAGCCCCAGCATTTT
clone_size: -; d_call: -; j_call: TRBJ2-7; v_call: TRBV10-2; cdr3_aa: CASSESRYEQYF; cdr3_nt: TGCGCCAGCAGTGAGTCGAGGTACGAGCAGTACTTC
clone_size: -; d_call: -; j_call: TRBJ2-5; v_call: TRBV10-3; cdr3_aa: CAISESKGSPQETQYF; cdr3_nt: TGTGCCATCAGTGAGTCGAAGGGCTCCCCTCAAGAGACCCAGTACTTC
clone_size: few; d_call: -; j_call: TRBJ1-1; v_call: TRBV12-3/TRBV12-4; cdr3_aa: CAITRPRLHTEAFF; cdr3_nt: TGTGCCATTACTCGGCCTCGACTACACACTGAAGCTTTCTTT
clone_size: few; d_call: -; j_call: TRBJ2-1; v_call: TRBV20-1; cdr3_aa: CSASKVRGDEQFF; cdr3_nt: TGCAGTGCTAGTAAGGTGAGAGGTGATGAGCAGTTCTTC
clone_size: few; d_call: -; j_call: TRBJ1-2; v_call: TRBV6-2/TRBV6-3; cdr3_aa: CASSYMTDTDGYTF; cdr3_nt: TGTGCCAGCAGTTACATGACCGATACAGATGGCTACACCTTC
clone_size: few; d_call: TRBD2; j_call: TRBJ2-1; v_call: TRBV28; cdr3_aa: CASSLTSGSHNEQFF; cdr3_nt: TGTGCCAGCAGTCTTACTAGCGGGAGCCACAATGAGCAGTTCTTC
clone_size: few; d_call: -; j_call: TRBJ2-5; v_call: TRBV12-1; cdr3_aa: CASSSWTSGPQETQYF; cdr3_nt: TGTGCCAGCAGCTCCTGGACTAGCGGTCCCCAAGAGACCCAGTACTTC
clone_size: -; d_call: -; j_call: TRBJ2-3; v_call: TRBV6-1; cdr3_aa: CASRSGLRVDTQYF; cdr3_nt: TGTGCCAGCAGATCGGGACTCCGCGTCGATACGCAGTATTTT
clone_size: -; d_call: -; j_call: TRBJ2-1; v_call: TRBV2; cdr3_aa: CASRPSSDNEQFF; cdr3_nt: TGTGCCAGCAGACCCAGCAGCGACAATGAGCAGTTCTTC
clone_size: few; d_call: TRBD1; j_call: TRBJ1-4; v_call: TRBV20-1; cdr3_aa: CSAFWTGNEKLFF; cdr3_nt: TGCAGTGCTTTCTGGACAGGGAATGAAAAACTGTTTTTT
clone_size: many; d_call: -; j_call: TRBJ2-7; v_call: TRBV12-3/TRBV12-4; cdr3_aa: CASSLSIYEQYF; cdr3_nt: TGTGCCAGCAGTTTATCGATCTACGAGCAGTACTTC
clone_size: -; d_call: TRBD1; j_call: TRBJ2-7; v_call: TRBV27; cdr3_aa: CASSSHPRTGGTYEQYF; cdr3_nt: TGTGCCAGCAGTTCCCACCCCAGGACAGGGGGAACCTACGAGCAGTACTTC
clone_size: -; d_call: TRBD2; j_call: TRBJ2-1; v_call: TRBV20-1; cdr3_aa: CSARALAGGVEFF; cdr3_nt: TGCAGTGCTAGGGCCCTAGCGGGAGGTGTAGAGTTCTTC
clone_size: once; d_call: -; j_call: TRBJ1-2; v_call: TRBV20-1; cdr3_aa: CSVEVANPRNNYGYTF; cdr3_nt: TGCAGTGTTGAGGTGGCAAATCCAAGAAATAACTATGGCTACACCTTC
clone_size: few; d_call: TRBD1; j_call: TRBJ2-7; v_call: TRBV30; cdr3_aa: CAATGGTAYEQYF; cdr3_nt: TGTGCCGCTACAGGGGGCACCGCCTACGAGCAGTACTTC
clone_size: few; d_call: -; j_call: TRBJ2-7; v_call: TRBV6-2/TRBV6-3; cdr3_aa: CASSYSPARGPSYEQYF; cdr3_nt: TGTGCCAGCAGTTACTCCCCGGCCCGCGGCCCATCCTACGAGCAGTACTTC
clone_size: -; d_call: -; j_call: TRBJ1-4; v_call: TRBV5-1; cdr3_aa: CASSFSGPPLLRKNEKLFF; cdr3_nt: TGCGCCAGCAGCTTCTCTGGACCGCCCTTATTGAGGAAAAATGAAAAACTGTTTTTT
clone_size: few; d_call: -; j_call: TRBJ1-2; v_call: TRBV6-9; cdr3_aa: CASSVNWGNYGYTF; cdr3_nt: TGTGCCAGCAGTGTGAATTGGGGTAACTATGGCTACACCTTC
clone_size: -; d_call: -; j_call: TRBJ2-7; v_call: TRBV20-1; cdr3_aa: CSASPSGLLYEQYF; cdr3_nt: TGCAGTGCTAGCCCCAGCGGTCTACTCTACGAGCAGTACTTC
clone_size: few; d_call: -; j_call: TRBJ2-2; v_call: TRBV5-1; cdr3_aa: CASSPSLPTGELFF; cdr3_nt: TGCGCCAGCAGCCCCTCTCTACCCACCGGGGAGCTGTTTTTT
clone_size: -; d_call: -; j_call: TRBJ2-3; v_call: TRBV10-3; cdr3_aa: CATGAGADTQYF; cdr3_nt: TGTGCCACGGGGGCGGGCGCAGATACGCAGTATTTT
clone_size: few; d_call: TRBD2; j_call: TRBJ2-1; v_call: TRBV20-1; cdr3_aa: CSARFGRGDNEQFF; cdr3_nt: TGCAGTGCTAGATTTGGACGGGGGGACAATGAGCAGTTCTTC
clone_size: -; d_call: -; j_call: TRBJ2-7; v_call: TRBV5-1; cdr3_aa: CASSADRREQYF; cdr3_nt: TGCGCCAGCAGTGCCGACAGGCGTGAGCAGTACTTC
clone_size: -; d_call: -; j_call: TRBJ2-7; v_call: TRBV7-2; cdr3_aa: CASSPGRPNHEQYF; cdr3_nt: TGTGCCAGCAGCCCGGGACGTCCCAACCACGAGCAGTACTTC
clone_size: few; d_call: -; j_call: TRBJ2-7; v_call: TRBV6-1; cdr3_aa: CASRRTKNSYEQYF; cdr3_nt: TGTGCCAGCAGGCGTACAAAGAACTCCTACGAGCAGTACTTC
clone_size: -; d_call: -; j_call: TRBJ2-1; v_call: TRBV4-2; cdr3_aa: CASSQDRGQTYNEQFF; cdr3_nt: TGTGCCAGCAGCCAAGACAGGGGCCAAACATACAATGAGCAGTTCTTC
clone_size: few; d_call: TRBD2; j_call: TRBJ2-1; v_call: TRBV29-1; cdr3_aa: CSVAPRLLAGGYEQFF; cdr3_nt: TGCAGCGTTGCCCCCCGACTACTAGCGGGAGGGTATGAGCAGTTCTTC
clone_size: few; d_call: -; j_call: TRBJ1-1; v_call: TRBV2; cdr3_aa: CASSADSLRFGTEAFF; cdr3_nt: TGTGCCAGCAGTGCGGACAGCCTTCGTTTCGGAACTGAAGCTTTCTTT
clone_size: few; d_call: -; j_call: TRBJ1-1; v_call: TRBV5-1; cdr3_aa: CASSPKGYTEAFF; cdr3_nt: TGCGCCAGCAGCCCGAAAGGGTATACTGAAGCTTTCTTT
clone_size: few; d_call: TRBD1; j_call: TRBJ2-1; v_call: TRBV15; cdr3_aa: CASGRQGYFYNEQFF; cdr3_nt: TGTGCCTCCGGACGACAGGGCTACTTTTACAATGAGCAGTTCTTC
clone_size: many; d_call: TRBD2; j_call: TRBJ2-5; v_call: TRBV20-1; cdr3_aa: CSARLAGGVETQYF; cdr3_nt: TGCAGTGCTAGGTTAGCGGGAGGTGTGGAGACCCAGTACTTC
clone_size: few; d_call: -; j_call: TRBJ2-1; v_call: TRBV21-1; cdr3_aa: CASSTRQGPHNEQFF; cdr3_nt: TGTGCCAGCAGCACTCGACAGGGGCCTCACAATGAGCAGTTCTTC
clone_size: -; d_call: TRBD2; j_call: TRBJ2-1; v_call: TRBV20-1; cdr3_aa: CSRNSGLAGEEQFF; cdr3_nt: TGCAGTCGAAACTCGGGACTAGCGGGAGAAGAGCAGTTCTTC
clone_size: -; d_call: TRBD1; j_call: TRBJ2-3; v_call: TRBV6-5; cdr3_aa: CASSYRQGRNTQYF; cdr3_nt: TGTGCCAGCAGTTACAGACAGGGTCGAAATACGCAGTATTTT
clone_size: many; d_call: TRBD1; j_call: TRBJ2-7; v_call: TRBV12-3/TRBV12-4; cdr3_aa: CASSLGTANEQYF; cdr3_nt: TGTGCCAGCAGTTTGGGGACAGCGAACGAGCAGTACTTC
clone_size: many; d_call: -; j_call: TRBJ2-7; v_call: TRBV11-2; cdr3_aa: CASSLSYFYEQYF; cdr3_nt: TGTGCCAGCAGCTTAAGCTACTTTTACGAGCAGTACTTC
clone_size: few; d_call: TRBD1; j_call: TRBJ2-3; v_call: TRBV7-9; cdr3_aa: CASSLADRDTQYF; cdr3_nt: TGTGCCAGCAGCTTAGCGGACAGGGATACGCAGTATTTT
clone_size: -; d_call: -; j_call: TRBJ2-7; v_call: TRBV4-1; cdr3_aa: CASSQGTSGLDEQYF; cdr3_nt: TGCGCCAGCAGCCAAGGTACCTCCGGGCTGGACGAGCAGTACTTC
clone_size: -; d_call: -; j_call: TRBJ2-5; v_call: TRBV2; cdr3_aa: CASSEGVLQETQYF; cdr3_nt: TGTGCCAGCAGTGAGGGGGTCCTCCAAGAGACCCAGTACTTC
clone_size: -; d_call: -; j_call: TRBJ2-5; v_call: TRBV6-2/TRBV6-3; cdr3_aa: CASTYSTGRRETQYF; cdr3_nt: TGTGCCAGCACCTACTCAACTGGTAGGAGGGAGACCCAGTACTTC
clone_size: -; d_call: TRBD2; j_call: TRBJ2-5; v_call: TRBV25-1; cdr3_aa: CASAPALAGVMETQYF; cdr3_nt: TGTGCCAGCGCGCCCGCCTTAGCGGGAGTCATGGAGACCCAGTACTTC
clone_size: -; d_call: -; j_call: TRBJ1-2; v_call: TRBV29-1; cdr3_aa: CSVLGGSYGYTF; cdr3_nt: TGCAGCGTTCTAGGAGGATCCTATGGCTACACCTTC
clone_size: -; d_call: TRBD2; j_call: TRBJ2-1; v_call: TRBV3-1; cdr3_aa: CASSQVWAGQAGNEQFF; cdr3_nt: TGTGCCAGCAGCCAAGTTTGGGCGGGCCAAGCGGGAAATGAGCAGTTCTTC
clone_size: few; d_call: TRBD2; j_call: TRBJ2-3; v_call: TRBV20-1; cdr3_aa: CSAQIAGYQDTQYF; cdr3_nt: TGCAGTGCTCAAATAGCGGGGTATCAAGATACGCAGTATTTT
clone_size: -; d_call: TRBD2; j_call: TRBJ2-2; v_call: TRBV5-1; cdr3_aa: CASSRTSGGAAGELFF; cdr3_nt: TGCGCCAGCAGCCGTACTAGCGGGGGGGCCGCCGGGGAGCTGTTTTTT
clone_size: few; d_call: TRBD2; j_call: TRBJ2-7; v_call: TRBV28; cdr3_aa: CASSLSLSGNYEQYF; cdr3_nt: TGTGCCAGCAGTTTATCCCTAAGCGGGAATTACGAGCAGTACTTC
clone_size: -; d_call: TRBD2; j_call: TRBJ2-1; v_call: TRBV4-3; cdr3_aa: CASSQEGGSGRWDEQFF; cdr3_nt: TGCGCCAGCAGCCAAGAGGGAGGGAGCGGGAGATGGGATGAGCAGTTCTTC
clone_size: few; d_call: TRBD2; j_call: TRBJ2-1; v_call: TRBV10-3; cdr3_aa: CAIRNSGTTLDEQFF; cdr3_nt: TGTGCCATCAGAAATAGCGGGACCACGCTGGATGAGCAGTTCTTC
clone_size: -; d_call: -; j_call: TRBJ1-6; v_call: TRBV3-1; cdr3_aa: CASSQDAGSRSPLHF; cdr3_nt: TGTGCCAGCAGCCAAGACGCAGGATCTCGATCACCCCTCCACTTT
clone_size: few; d_call: -; j_call: TRBJ1-4; v_call: TRBV7-9; cdr3_aa: CASSAKRGVNEKLFF; cdr3_nt: TGTGCCAGCAGCGCCAAACGGGGAGTTAATGAAAAACTGTTTTTT
clone_size: many; d_call: TRBD1; j_call: TRBJ1-1; v_call: TRBV20-1; cdr3_aa: CSASEQGTFFGAFF; cdr3_nt: TGCAGTGCTAGCGAACAGGGGACTTTTTTCGGAGCTTTCTTT
clone_size: many; d_call: TRBD1; j_call: TRBJ2-2; v_call: TRBV19; cdr3_aa: CASRWDSNTGELFF; cdr3_nt: TGTGCCAGTAGATGGGACAGTAACACCGGGGAGCTGTTTTTT